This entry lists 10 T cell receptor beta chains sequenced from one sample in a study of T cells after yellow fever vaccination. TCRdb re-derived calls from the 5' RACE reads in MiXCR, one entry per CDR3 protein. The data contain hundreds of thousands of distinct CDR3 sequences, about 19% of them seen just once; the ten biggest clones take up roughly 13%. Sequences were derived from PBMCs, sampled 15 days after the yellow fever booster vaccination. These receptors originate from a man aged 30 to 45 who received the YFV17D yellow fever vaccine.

CDR3 in DNA: TGTGCCAGCAGCGCCCGACTAGCGGGAGGCATAAACACCGGGGAGCTGTTTTTT. Translating gives CASSARLAGGINTGELFF. The chain couples TRBV14 to TRBJ2-2; 13 nucleotides line up with TRBD2. The CDR3 totals 18 residues. V was clipped by 5 bases and J by 2 bases; unmatched bases: 8. Germline CDR1 is SGHDN and CDR2 is FVKESK.

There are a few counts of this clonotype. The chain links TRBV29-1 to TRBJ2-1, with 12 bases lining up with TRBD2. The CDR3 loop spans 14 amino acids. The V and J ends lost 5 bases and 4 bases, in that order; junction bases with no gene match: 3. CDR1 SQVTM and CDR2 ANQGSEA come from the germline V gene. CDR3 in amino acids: CSVRTSGAYNEQFF. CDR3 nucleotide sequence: TGCAGCGTTCGGACTAGCGGGGCTTACAATGAGCAGTTCTTC.

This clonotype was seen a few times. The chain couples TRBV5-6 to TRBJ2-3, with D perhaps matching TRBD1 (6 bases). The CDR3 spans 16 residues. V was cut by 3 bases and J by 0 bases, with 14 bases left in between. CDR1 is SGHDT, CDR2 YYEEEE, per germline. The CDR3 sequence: CASSWQGLTSTDTQYF. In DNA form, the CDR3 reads TGTGCCAGCAGCTGGCAGGGGCTCACTAGCACAGATACGCAGTATTTT. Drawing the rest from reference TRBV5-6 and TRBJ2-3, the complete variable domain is DAGVTQSPTHLIKTRGQQVTLRCSPKSGHDTVSWYQQALGQGPQFIFQYYEEEERQRGNFPDRFSGHQFPNYSSELNVNALLLGDSALYLCASSWQGLTSTDTQYFGPGTRLTVL.

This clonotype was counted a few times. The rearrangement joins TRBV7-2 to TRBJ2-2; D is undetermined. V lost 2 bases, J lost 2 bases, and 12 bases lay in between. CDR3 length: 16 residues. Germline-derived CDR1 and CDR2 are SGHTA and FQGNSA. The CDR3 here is CASSLFGGSNTGELFF. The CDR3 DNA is TGTGCCAGCAGCTTATTCGGCGGCAGCAACACCGGGGAGCTGTTTTTT.

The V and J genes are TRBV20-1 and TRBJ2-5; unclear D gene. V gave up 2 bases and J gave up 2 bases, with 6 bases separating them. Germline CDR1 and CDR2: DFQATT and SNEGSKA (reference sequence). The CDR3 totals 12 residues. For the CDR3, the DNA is TGCAGTGCTAGATGGGTTCAAGAGACCCAGTACTTC. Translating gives CSARWVQETQYF.

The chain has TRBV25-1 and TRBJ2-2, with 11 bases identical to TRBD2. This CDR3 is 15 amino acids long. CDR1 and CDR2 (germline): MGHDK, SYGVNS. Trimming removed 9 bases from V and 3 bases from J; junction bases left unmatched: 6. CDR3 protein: CARISGRAHTGELFF. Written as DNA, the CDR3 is TGTGCCAGAATTAGCGGGAGGGCCCACACCGGGGAGCTGTTTTTT.

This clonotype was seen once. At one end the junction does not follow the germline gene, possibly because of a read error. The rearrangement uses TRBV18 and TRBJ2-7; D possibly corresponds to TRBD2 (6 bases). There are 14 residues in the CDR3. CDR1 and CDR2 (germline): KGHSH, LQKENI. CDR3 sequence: CDSSPSGSSYEQYF. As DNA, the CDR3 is TGTGACAGCTCACCATCCGGGAGCTCCTACGAGCAGTACTTC.

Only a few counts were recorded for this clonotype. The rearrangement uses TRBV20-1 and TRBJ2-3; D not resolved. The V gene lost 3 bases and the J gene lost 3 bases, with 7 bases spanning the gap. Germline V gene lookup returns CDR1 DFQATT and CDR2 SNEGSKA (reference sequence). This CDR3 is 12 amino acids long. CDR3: CSARRLTDTQYF. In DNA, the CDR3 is TGCAGTGCTAGGCGGTTGACAGATACGCAGTATTTT.

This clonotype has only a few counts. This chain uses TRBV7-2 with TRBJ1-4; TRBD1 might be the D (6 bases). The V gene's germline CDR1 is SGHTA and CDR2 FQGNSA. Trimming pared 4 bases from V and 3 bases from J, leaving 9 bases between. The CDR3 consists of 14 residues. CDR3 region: CASSYGTSNEKLFF. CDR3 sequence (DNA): TGTGCCAGCAGCTACGGGACATCTAATGAAAAACTGTTTTTT. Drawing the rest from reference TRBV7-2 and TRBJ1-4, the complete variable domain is GAGVSQSPSNKVTEKGKDVELRCDPISGHTALYWYRQSLGQGLEFLIYFQGNSAPDKSGLPSDRFSAERTGGSVSTLTIQRTQQEDSAVYLCASSYGTSNEKLFFGSGTQLSVL.

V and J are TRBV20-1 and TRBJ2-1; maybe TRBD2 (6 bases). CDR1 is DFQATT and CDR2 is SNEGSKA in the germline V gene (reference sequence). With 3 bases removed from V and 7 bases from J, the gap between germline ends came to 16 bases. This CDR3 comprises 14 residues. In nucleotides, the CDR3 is TGCAGTGCTAGCAGTGGAAAAGGAGGGAATGAGCAGTTCTTC. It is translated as CSASSGKGGNEQFF.